This TCR beta chain was documented in a study of shared clonotypes between healthy human individuals. Germline CDR1 KGHSH, CDR2 LQKENI. The CDR3 extends over 17 amino acids. Trimming shortened V by 0 bases and J by 10 bases, and 19 bases separated the two germline ends. Execution of the assay was at deep level. Libraries were prepared by immunoSEQ multiplex PCR; TCRdb keeps only in-frame clonotypes and omits some of them. The sample yields approximately 470,000 clones, more than 65% seen once. The sequence was obtained from a woman between 40 and 50 years old in good health. Some clones in this sample may be carry-over from other donors' samples. The rearrangement links TRBV18 to TRBJ1-6; D is perhaps TRBD1 (6 bases). Sequenced input: PBMCs. The CDR3 is CASSPPFRGSSGSPLHF. The CDR3 DNA sequence: TGTGCCAGCTCACCACCATTCAGGGGCTCCTCTGGGTCACCCCTCCACTTT.